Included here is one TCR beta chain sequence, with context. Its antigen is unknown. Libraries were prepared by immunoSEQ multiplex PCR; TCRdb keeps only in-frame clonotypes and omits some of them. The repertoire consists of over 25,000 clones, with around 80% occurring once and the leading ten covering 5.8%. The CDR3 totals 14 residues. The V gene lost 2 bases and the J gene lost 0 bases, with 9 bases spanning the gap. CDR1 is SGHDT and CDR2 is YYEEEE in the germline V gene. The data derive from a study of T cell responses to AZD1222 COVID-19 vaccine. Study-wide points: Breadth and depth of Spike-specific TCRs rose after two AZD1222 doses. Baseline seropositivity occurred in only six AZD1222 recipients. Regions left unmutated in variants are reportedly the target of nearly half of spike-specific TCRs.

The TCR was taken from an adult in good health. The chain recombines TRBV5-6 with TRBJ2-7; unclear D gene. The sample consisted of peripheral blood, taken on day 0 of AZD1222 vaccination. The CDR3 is CASSFPTASYEQYV. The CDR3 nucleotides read TGTGCCAGCAGCTTCCCTACAGCCTCCTACGAGCAGTACGTC.